The clone carrying this T cell receptor (beta chain) has a handful of counts. Antigen specificity is unknown. The CDR3 is 19 amino acids. Germline CDR1 and CDR2: SEHNR and FQNEAQ (reference sequence). V shed 1 base and J shed 3 bases, with 19 bases lying between them. The sample originates from a study of cytomegalovirus exposure and HLA in healthy donors. Findings and caveats of the study: Confirmation in vitro established that a few CMV-associated chains were specific for CMV antigens. At a 0.05 false discovery rate, a later analysis found 18,000 or so TCR beta sequences to be associated with HLA alleles.

PCR primers comprised 60 Vbeta and 13 Jbeta primers. The data were produced by immunoSEQ multiplex PCR, yet TCRdb's version contains in-frame clones alone and is incomplete. This repertoire shows under 85,000 clones, 60% to 85% found once; its top ten account for 1.5% to 2%. V gene TRBV7-9 combines with J gene TRBJ2-6; D not certain. This sequence was found in a man aged 40-49 years in good health and CMV-seronegative. The source material was PBMCs. CDR3 sequence (DNA): TGTGCCAGCAGCTTAGGGGTCGGTCAGACATTCTTTGGGGCCAACGTCCTGACTTTC. This sequence encodes CASSLGVGQTFFGANVLTF.